This record looks at one TCR beta chain sequence and its context. Its recognized antigen is unknown. No clone much larger than this one lies a single base away; base qualities are absent. The data were taken from a study of blood T cell repertoires in COVID-19 (dated by TCRdb to about 2020). Study-level background: Samples from collaborators originated in the United States, Italy and Spain and spanned both the acute and convalescent phases of COVID-19. Deeply sampled blood TCRbeta repertoires from subjects exposed to, actively infected with, or recovered from COVID-19 were included in the dataset. Where HLA class I and class II types were available, the types were taken from metadata supplied by the sample provider, not from assay-based typing. The prospective study material was composed of cDNA or gDNA derived from T cells, B-cell-depleted T cells, or PBMCs. The samples were drawn from the first 160 participants of the ongoing ImmuneRACE study and from roughly 1,300 subjects provided by 6 global collaborators. A freely available public database, intended as a resource for researchers studying the immune response to SARS-CoV-2, is where the repertoires were released. Sample metadata almost always included a de-identified subject ID, COVID-19 status, age in years and sex.

Overall study outcomes, separate from this receptor: How much clinical and demographic metadata was included differed by source and by participant, and the metadata was provided uncurated.

The immunoSEQ Assay, a bias-controlled multiplex PCR, was used to amplify TCRbeta CDR3 regions from genomic DNA. The original pipeline was this. Nucleated cell counts per sample were estimated from amplification of reference gene primers within the assay. Sequence reads were collapsed and filtered to measure the absolute abundance of every unique TCRbeta CDR3 rearrangement. For each sample, productive Simpson clonality was calculated as the square root of Simpson's diversity index over productive rearrangements. Entries here come from immuneACCESS through TCRdb and include only in-frame sequences with V and J called. Some clones fail to appear in such tables; in the studies checked, an unresolved V gene covers under half of the shortfall, and the cause of the remainder is unknown. Clonal size and the V and J genes are those of that table, whereas D and trimming came from the DNA. The sample includes a few hundred thousand clones, with roughly nine tenths observed a single time. The biggest ten clones account for about 2.5% of the sample.

Each collaborating institution followed its own protocols to collect whole blood in K2EDTA tubes. Collaborator samples were shipped for TCRbeta analysis as frozen whole blood, isolated PBMCs, or DNA extracted from either sample type. From the cysteine up to the phenylalanine, the CDR3 has a length of 13 residues. Solely the CDR3 DNA is kept, with 39 bases framed from the first base. V is cut by 3 bases and J by 2 bases, and the space between the germline ends is 7 bases. CDR1 and CDR2, per the germline V gene, are MDHEN and SYDVKM. The chain uses TRBV28 and TRBJ1-1; the D gene cannot be resolved reliably. This TCR derives from a man younger than 35 with active or convalescent COVID-19. The source material was peripheral blood. At the DNA level, the sequence is TGTGCCAGCAGTTTTTCGGTTAACACTGAAGCTTTCTTT. This is translated as CASSFSVNTEAFF.